Presented here are 19 T cell receptor beta chains from one specimen sequenced in a study of T-cell reconstitution after alpha-beta-depleted transplantation in children. Preparation of the TCRbeta library was carried out with unique molecular identifiers. TCRdb ran MiXCR on the PCR reads and lists one entry per CDR3 protein. The sample has about 420,000 distinct CDR3 sequences, 16% seen once; the top ten hold about 32%. The material sequenced was PBMCs, mostly from graft donor cells, taken 360 days after TCRalphabeta/CD19-depleted stem cell transplant. Source of these receptors: a boy under three years old who had a stem cell transplant for Wiskott-Aldrich syndrome, so the T cells may come from the graft donor.

This clonotype was detected a few times. The chain couples TRBV24-1 to TRBJ1-2; D not resolved. Germline CDR1 KGHDR, CDR2 SFDVKD. V shed 2 bases and J shed 4 bases, with 10 bases lying between them. The CDR3 covers 14 residues. CDR3 residues: CATSDSGLTYGYTF. CDR3 nucleotides: TGTGCCACCAGTGATTCCGGACTCACCTATGGCTACACCTTC.

The chain employs TRBV11-2 and TRBJ2-1, with D perhaps assigned TRBD1 or TRBD2 (5 bases each). With 4 bases removed from V and 6 bases from J, the gap between germline ends came to 22 bases. This CDR3 comprises 17 residues. Germline lookup yields CDR1 SGHAT and CDR2 FQNNGV. The CDR3 nucleotides read TGTGCCAGCAGCTCTTGGGACCGACCAACGGCAATCAATGAGCAGTTCTTC. It yields the protein CASSSWDRPTAINEQFF.

This clonotype was seen just once. V gene TRBV30 combines with J gene TRBJ2-1, with a possible D match to TRBD2 (6 bases). CDR3 length equals 19 residues. The V end lost 0 bases, the J end lost 0 bases, and 21 bases lay between the germline ends. CDR1 is GTSNPN, CDR2 SVGIG, per germline (reference sequence). DNA for the CDR3: TGTGCCTGGAGTGTACGGGGGAGGAGGGTTTTCGGCTCCTACAATGAGCAGTTCTTC. Residues: CAWSVRGRRVFGSYNEQFF.

This clonotype was picked up a small number of times. The chain recombines TRBV10-3 with TRBJ2-3; 9 bases are shared with TRBD1. Germline values: CDR1 ENHRY, CDR2 SYGVKD. The CDR3 extends over 14 amino acids. The J segment lost 2 bases and the V segment lost 7 bases, leaving 4 bases of the junction unmatched. The CDR3 region is CAITWDRDTDTQYF. The CDR3 DNA reads TGTGCCATCACCTGGGACAGGGACACAGATACGCAGTATTTT.

This clonotype was seen a few times. The V call is TRBV12-3 or TRBV12-4, the J call TRBJ1-5; D remains unclear. V lost 6 bases and J lost 2, with 8 bases in between. CDR3 length: 13 residues. The CDR3 is CASSPSGNQPQHF. The CDR3 DNA sequence: TGTGCCAGCAGCCCTAGCGGCAATCAGCCCCAGCATTTT.

This clonotype turned up a few times. This chain uses TRBV5-1 with TRBJ1-1, with D perhaps TRBD1 (5 bases). CDR3 size: 13 residues. Trimming left V 0 bases short and J 5 bases short, with 8 bases between. The germline V gene encodes CDR1 SGHRS and CDR2 YFSETQ. The CDR3 region has the DNA TGCGCCAGCAGCTTGGACGGGGGGACTGAAGCTTTCTTT. As protein: CASSLDGGTEAFF. Drawing the rest from reference TRBV5-1 and TRBJ1-1, the complete variable domain is KAGVTQTPRYLIKTRGQQVTLSCSPISGHRSVSWYQQTPGQGLQFLFEYFSETQRNKGNFPGRFSGRQFSNSRSEMNVSTLELGDSALYLCASSLDGGTEAFFGQGTRLTVV.

The table lists this clonotype with a few counts. This rearrangement joins TRBV20-1 to TRBJ2-7; the D call may be TRBD1 or TRBD2 (5 bases each). This CDR3 contains 12 residues. The germline V gene encodes CDR1 DFQATT and CDR2 SNEGSKA (reference sequence). V was pared by 3 bases and J by 3 bases, with 9 bases between. The DNA for the CDR3 is TGCAGTGCTAGGGGGGTCTACTACGAGCAGTACTTC. Its translation: CSARGVYYEQYF.

The chain couples TRBV10-3 to TRBJ2-5; 11 nucleotides line up with TRBD2. Germline V lookup: CDR1 ENHRY, CDR2 SYGVKD. V shed 2 bases, J shed 3 bases, and the junction held 8 bases outside the gene matches. The CDR3 extends over 17 amino acids. The CDR3 DNA reads TGTGCCATCAGTGAGCCGACTAGCGGGATGGGTGAAGAGACCCAGTACTTC. Its protein is CAISEPTSGMGEETQYF.

The chain uses TRBV7-2 and TRBJ2-1; 7 bases are shared with TRBD2. V gave up 1 base and J gave up 5 bases; unmatched junction bases: 5. This CDR3 comprises 15 residues. Germline-derived CDR1 and CDR2 are SGHTA and FQGNSA. Written as DNA, the CDR3 is TGTGCCAGCAGCTTAGTCTGGGGGGGGGACAATGAGCAGTTCTTC. It translates to CASSLVWGGDNEQFF.

This chain uses TRBV5-1 with TRBJ2-1, with TRBD1 matching 8 bases. After removal of 0 bases from V and 9 bases from J, the junction contained 11 bases not matched to a gene. The CDR3 sequence is 16 residues long. Germline V lookup: CDR1 SGHRS, CDR2 YFSETQ. CDR3 nucleotide sequence: TGCGCCAGCAGCTTGGCCCATCGGACAGGGACAAGTGAGCAGTTCTTC. Its translation: CASSLAHRTGTSEQFF.

The chain is built from TRBV5-1 and TRBJ2-3; 7 positions agree with TRBD2. The CDR3 length is 15 residues. Germline V gene lookup returns CDR1 SGHRS and CDR2 YFSETQ. V lost 4 bases and J lost 3; bases outside the gene matches: 8. The CDR3: CASSTGLVGTDTQYF. The CDR3 nucleotides read TGCGCCAGCAGCACCGGACTAGTCGGGACAGATACGCAGTATTTT.

This clonotype was seen more than once but under ten times. The chain links TRBV9 to TRBJ2-2; perhaps TRBD2 as D (5 bases). CDR3 length equals 18 residues. From germline, CDR1 is SGDLS and CDR2 YYNGEE. V was shortened by 0 bases and J by 7 bases, with 22 bases between the two germline ends. Here the CDR3 DNA reads TGTGCCAGCAGCGTAGACCCCGTAGACACGGGGAATATCGGGGAGCTGTTTTTT. It is translated as CASSVDPVDTGNIGELFF.

This clonotype was seen many times. This chain links TRBV6-1 with TRBJ1-1, with 8 bases aligning to TRBD1. This CDR3 contains 13 residues. In germline, CDR1 is MNHNS, CDR2 SASEGT. Trimming took 4 bases from V and 3 from J; bases not matched to a gene: 1. The chain's CDR3 is CASSADRDTEAFF. The CDR3 DNA follows: TGTGCCAGCAGTGCGGACAGGGACACTGAAGCTTTCTTT.

In this sample, this clonotype turned up many times. V gene TRBV5-1 combines with J gene TRBJ2-5; D gene unclear. Trimming shortened V by 4 bases and J by 2 bases, and 6 bases separated the two germline ends. CDR3 length: 12 residues. Germline CDR1 and CDR2: SGHRS and YFSETQ. The CDR3 loop is CASSQPQETQYF. CDR3 DNA: TGCGCCAGCAGCCAACCTCAAGAGACCCAGTACTTC.

In DNA form, the CDR3 reads TGTGCCAGCAGCTCGGACAGGGGCTATGGCTACACCTTC. It yields the protein CASSSDRGYGYTF. This sequence joins TRBV12-3 or TRBV12-4 and TRBJ1-2; 9 nucleotides agree with TRBD1. V was clipped by 6 bases and J by 4 bases; unmatched bases: 3. The CDR3 is made up of 13 amino acids.

The chain is built from TRBV5-1 and TRBJ2-1; TRBD2 matches 10 bases. V trimming: 1 base; J trimming: 5 bases; junction bases outside the gene matches: 6. The CDR3 extends over 16 amino acids. Per germline, CDR1 SGHRS and CDR2 YFSETQ. The CDR3 DNA is TGCGCCAGCAGCTTGTTCCTAGCGGGGGTCGACAATGAGCAGTTCTTC. As protein: CASSLFLAGVDNEQFF.

Written as DNA, the CDR3 is TGTGCCAGCAGTTACGATGGACTACCCTACGAGCAGTACTTC. Its protein is CASSYDGLPYEQYF. The genes are TRBV6-2 or TRBV6-3 and TRBJ2-7, with D tentatively TRBD2 (6 bases). The V end was cut by 2 bases, the J end by 2 bases, with 10 bases between. CDR1 and CDR2 (germline): MNHEY, SVGEGT. This CDR3 contains 14 residues.

The J gene is TRBJ2-1, the V gene TRBV18; the D gene could be TRBD1 or TRBD2 (5 bases each). Trimming stripped 0 bases from V and 8 bases from J, with 14 bases between. The germline gives CDR1 KGHSH, CDR2 LQKENI. This CDR3 is 15 amino acids long. The CDR3 DNA reads as TGTGCCAGCTCACCACCTTCCCAGAGGGGTTATGAGCAGTTCTTC. It specifies CASSPPSQRGYEQFF.

The chain recombines TRBV20-1 with TRBJ2-5, with D perhaps TRBD1 or TRBD2 (5 bases each). Trimming shortened V by 3 bases and J by 8 bases, and 19 bases separated the two germline ends. Germline CDR1 DFQATT, CDR2 SNEGSKA (reference sequence). The CDR3 contains 14 residues. As DNA, the CDR3 is TGCAGTGCTAGCGGGACGGTCATTCAGAGCACCCAGTACTTC. Translated, it gives CSASGTVIQSTQYF.